The sequence of this T cell receptor (beta chain) was determined in a study of cytomegalovirus exposure and HLA in healthy donors. Turning to the study itself: Early released data had about 80 million unique TCRs, all coming from HLA-typed donors. Study-level results: Roughly uniform depth of sequencing across donors was assumed in presence/absence analyses. At a 0.05 false discovery rate, a later analysis found around 15,000 TCR beta sequences to be associated with HLA alleles.

As concerns this clone: Its matching antigen is unknown.

PCR involved 60 Vbeta and 13 Jbeta primers. Here immunoSEQ multiplex PCR was the method, and the copy in TCRdb shows in-frame clones only, minus some. The sample has over 110,000 clones; roughly 83% are singletons. The germline V and J ends were trimmed by 2 bases and 3 bases, with 14 bases remaining between them. The CDR3 consists of 16 residues. CDR1 WSHSY and CDR2 SAAADI come from the germline V gene. The sequencing input was PBMCs. The TCR sequence derives from a female donor in good health and CMV-seronegative. The V gene is TRBV10-2, the J gene TRBJ1-5; the D gene is possibly TRBD1 (6 bases). The CDR3 spells CASSEDRTALNQPQHF. As DNA, the CDR3 is TGCGCCAGCAGTGAGGACCGGACAGCTCTCAATCAGCCCCAGCATTTT.